This T cell receptor beta chain was sequenced for a study of blood T cells in healthy people across ages. This CDR3 is built from 15 residues. V gave up 1 base and J gave up 0 bases, with 10 bases separating them. The germline CDR1 and CDR2 sequences are SEHNR and FQNEAQ (reference sequence). Using a J-beta primer mix together with a sample-barcoded 5' primer, a second PCR was run for about 6 to 12 cycles. Each cDNA was tagged by a template-switch adaptor containing 12 random nucleotides. TCRdb used MiXCR to reprocess the 5' RACE reads, holding one entry per CDR3 protein. Found here are about 650,000 distinct CDR3 sequences, 32% of them singletons; the top ten hold 15%.

This chain joins TRBV7-9 and TRBJ2-7; the D is unclear. This clonotype was obtained from a woman of 80 years or more in good health. Sequenced sample: blood. The CDR3 DNA sequence: TGTGCCAGCAGCTTAGACATCTCCAGCTCCTACGAGCAGTACTTC. It encodes CASSLDISSSYEQYF.